This record looks at one T cell receptor (beta chain) sequence and its context. Antigen unknown. The sample originates from a study of T cell responses to AZD1222 COVID-19 vaccine. Repertoires were generated with immunoSEQ multiplex PCR, while TCRdb's copy carries only in-frame clones and drops some. Here the sample spans around 150,000 clones, approximately 90% being singletons. Findings and caveats of the study: Spike-specific TCR breadth and depth grew following two AZD1222 doses. It was only a handful of AZD1222 recipients who were seropositive at baseline.

The sequence derives from an adult who received the AZD1222 COVID-19 vaccine. Sequenced here: peripheral blood, sampled 28 days after the second AZD1222 dose.

The CDR3 spells CASSLAGSDYGYTF. Here the CDR3 DNA reads TGCGCCAGCAGCTTAGCAGGGTCGGACTATGGCTACACCTTC. The chain carries TRBV5-1 and TRBJ1-2; a possible D gene is TRBD1 (5 bases). In germline, CDR1 is SGHRS, CDR2 YFSETQ. Trimming stripped 2 bases from V and 3 bases from J, with 11 bases between. This CDR3 has 14 amino acids.